One TCR beta chain is described in this entry. This clonotype was recorded many times. The specificity of this receptor is unknown. Per-base qualities were not stored, and no clone one base away is much larger. Receptors were amplified or captured by multiplex PCR. Sequenced on an Illumina HiSeq 4000. iRepertoire HTBI primers and Arm-PCR amplification of CDR3 regions were used to construct TCR beta libraries. Before sequencing, the PCR products underwent gel purification. As for the original processing: Across samples, 60 to 70 TRBV and 14 TRBJ segments were identified and used for gene usage analysis of CDR3 amino acid clonotypes. COPE and FqMerger were used to merge the filtered high-quality paired reads into contigs. BLAST was used to align contigs to the IMGT TRBV, TRBD and TRBJ reference genes, and CDR3 was defined following IMGT. Any clonotype with a frequency above 0.1% was classified as a highly expanded clone. Repertoire diversity was measured by Shannon entropy, and V-J evenness by the Gini coefficient. A clonotype found in more than one individual was treated as public. Using fastp at Q25 and MiXCR, TCRdb reprocessed the public reads and kept productive beta chains. A single entry per CDR3 protein holds the most common genes and DNA from its merged rows. These V and J calls derive from TCRdb rather than the authors' analysis. In all, the sample holds roughly 500,000 distinct CDR3 sequences, and around a fifth of those were seen once. The ten largest make up over 6% of the sample.

The germline V end is reduced by 6 bases and the J end by 6 bases; junction bases left unmatched: 5. CDR1 and CDR2, per the germline V gene, are SQVTM and ANQGSEA. The CDR3 starts with the cysteine, ends with the phenylalanine, and has 14 residues. The CDR3 DNA has 42 bases and is translated from base 1. The sample belongs to a study of regulatory T cells in long-lasting Graves disease (dated by TCRdb to the early 2020s). The study in broad terms: To count as having persistent Graves' disease, a patient had to have received antithyroid drug treatment for over 5 years with TSH receptor autoantibodies remaining persistently positive. Peripheral blood TCR sequencing and RNA sequencing compared persistent Graves' disease patients with newly diagnosed Graves' disease patients. The study was conducted in China and was registered as a clinical trial. A total of around 35 samples underwent TCR sequencing, from about 13 patients with persistent Graves' disease and 20 or so patients with newly diagnosed Graves' disease. On average, persistent Graves' disease patients in the clinical cohort had been on antithyroid drugs for around ten years.

The study at large found these results: More public clonotypes were shared among persistent patients (under 3,000) than among newly diagnosed patients (966). The study examined only peripheral blood because the primary lesion, thyroid tissue, could not be accessed. Preferential use of TRBV28, TRBJ1-2 and TRBJ2-5 was observed in persistent disease, whereas TRBV20-1 and TRBJ2-1 were favored in newly diagnosed disease. Lower TCR Shannon entropy and fewer highly expanded clones were observed in persistent Graves' disease patients than in newly diagnosed patients, which suggested clonal expansion. Only the TCR beta chain was sequenced and analyzed. The small sample size was acknowledged by the authors as a limitation that may reduce accuracy.

The sample's time point label, in plain terms: persistent/refractory GD, antithyroid drugs over 5 years with positive TRAb. For both TCR sequencing and RNA sequencing, RNA was extracted from PBMCs using TRIzol. Graves' disease was diagnosed according to American Thyroid Association guidelines. Patients were recruited from an endocrinology department in Xi'an, China. Each patient gave roughly 8.4 milliliters of peripheral blood, collected in an EDTA anticoagulant tube. PBMCs were isolated by Ficoll Paque Plus density gradient separation without further T cell sorting. An Agilent 2100 Bioanalyzer and agarose gel were used to assess RNA quality, and a NanoDrop 2000 was used to measure RNA concentration.

The sequenced sample was peripheral blood mononuclear cells (PBMCs), obtained when the disease was refractory, from a patient treated with antithyroid drugs. This receptor was taken from a female donor with Graves disease. The chain uses TRBV29-1 and TRBJ2-2, with TRBD2 matching 12 junction bases. Read as DNA, the sequence is TGCAGCGTGACCCGACTAGCGGGAGCCGGGGAGCTGTTTTTT. This encodes CSVTRLAGAGELFF.